What follows are 13 T cell receptor beta chains derived from one specimen sequenced in a study of cytomegalovirus exposure and HLA in healthy donors. In the PCR, 60 Vbeta and 13 Jbeta primers were used. Generated by immunoSEQ multiplex PCR, the TCRdb table keeps only in-frame clones and is missing some. The table has about 85,000 clones, 70% to 80% seen once. The sample taken for sequencing was PBMCs. The origin of the receptors is a woman aged 50 to 60 in good health and CMV-seropositive.

The chain combines TRBV7-3 with TRBJ2-5; the match to TRBD2 covers 7 bases. Germline CDR1 SGHTA, CDR2 FQGTGA. After removal of 2 bases from V and 6 bases from J, the junction contained 3 bases not matched to a gene. CDR3 length: 13 amino acids. CDR3 amino acids: CASSLAGEQTQYF. The CDR3 bases are TGTGCCAGCAGCTTAGCGGGGGAACAGACCCAGTACTTC.

This chain uses TRBV11-1 with TRBJ2-7; D unresolved. Trimming stripped 4 bases from V and 3 bases from J, with 4 bases between. The CDR3 is 11 amino acids. Germline V lookup: CDR1 SGHAT, CDR2 FQDESV (reference sequence). Written as DNA, the CDR3 is TGTGCCAGCAGCTCCCACTACGAGCAGTACTTC. It translates to CASSSHYEQYF. Based on the CDR3 plus reference TRBV11-1 and TRBJ2-7, the full variable domain is EAEVAQSPRYKITEKSQAVAFWCDPISGHATLYWYRQILGQGPELLVQFQDESVVDDSQLPKDRFSAERLKGVDSTLKIQPAELGDSAMYLCASSSHYEQYFGPGTRLTVT.

This sequence joins TRBV18 and TRBJ2-3; D is uncertain. V was trimmed by 2 bases and J by 1 base, leaving 13 bases between them. Looked up from germline, CDR1 is KGHSH and CDR2 is LQKENI. The CDR3 runs 16 residues. This chain's CDR3 is CASSPLQQSRTDTQYF. The CDR3 DNA reads TGTGCCAGCTCACCATTACAGCAGTCTCGCACAGATACGCAGTATTTT.

J is TRBJ2-7 and V is TRBV2; possible D gene TRBD2, 5 bases. Trimming pared 4 bases from V and 7 bases from J, leaving 20 bases between. In germline, CDR1 is SNHLY, CDR2 FYNNEI. The CDR3 totals 15 residues. The CDR3 nucleotides are TGTGCCAGCAGTGTTCAGGAGCCTCTAGCAGGAGAGCAGTACTTC. Translating it yields CASSVQEPLAGEQYF.

The rearrangement joins TRBV5-6 to TRBJ1-1, with a tentative D call TRBD1 (5 bases). The length of the CDR3 is 13 residues. V was pared by 1 base and J by 3 bases, with 7 bases between. Germline lookup yields CDR1 SGHDT and CDR2 YYEEEE. The CDR3 loop is CASSLPGDTEAFF. The CDR3, as DNA: TGTGCCAGCAGCTTGCCGGGGGACACTGAAGCTTTCTTT.

The chain couples TRBV27 to TRBJ1-1; the match to TRBD1 covers 7 bases. This CDR3 has 13 amino acids. Trimming took 3 bases from V and 9 from J; bases not matched to a gene: 7. Germline-derived CDR1 and CDR2 are MNHEY and SMNVEV (reference sequence). This chain's CDR3 is CASSLGSGGKAFF. DNA of the CDR3: TGTGCCAGCAGTTTGGGGTCAGGGGGGAAAGCTTTCTTT.

This chain uses TRBV10-3 with TRBJ1-2, with D tentatively TRBD1 (5 bases). The CDR3 length is 12 residues. Between the trimmed V and J ends, which lost 6 bases and 4 bases, there was a span of 9 bases. Germline V gene sequence: CDR1 ENHRY, CDR2 SYGVKD. The CDR3 DNA follows: TGTGCCATCAGCGGGGGGAGCTATGGCTACACCTTC. This gives the protein CAISGGSYGYTF.

A single count supports this clone. In DNA, the CDR3 is TGTGCCGTACGGGGTTGGGATTACAATGAGCAGTTCTTC. It yields the protein CAVRGWDYNEQFF. The chain links TRBV19 to TRBJ2-1, with a weak D call TRBD2 (5 bases). The germline CDR1 and CDR2 sequences are LNHDA and SQIVND (reference sequence). Deletions cut 11 bases from V and 4 bases from J, with 15 bases between. CDR3 size: 13 residues.

The rearrangement links TRBV6-4 to TRBJ2-3; D is perhaps TRBD2 (6 bases). Looked up from germline, CDR1 is MRHNA and CDR2 is SNTAGT. This CDR3 spans 14 amino acids. The ends were cut back, 5 bases at V and 3 bases at J, with 12 bases in the middle. The CDR3 DNA reads TGTGCCAGCAGTCGGGGTAGCGGTACAGATACGCAGTATTTT. Translated, it gives CASSRGSGTDTQYF.

The chain is built from TRBV18 and TRBJ2-2, with 12 positions matching TRBD1. Germline CDR1 reads KGHSH; CDR2 reads LQKENI. Trimming removed 3 bases from V and 5 bases from J; junction bases left unmatched: 13. The CDR3 totals 19 residues. CDR3 DNA: TGTGCCAGCTCACCGACCGGGACAGGGGGCCCAACGGGGACCGGGGAGCTGTTTTTT. This sequence encodes CASSPTGTGGPTGTGELFF. Together with reference TRBV18 and TRBJ2-2, the CDR3 gives the full variable domain: NAGVMQNPRHLVRRRGQEARLRCSPMKGHSHVYWYRQLPEEGLKFMVYLQKENIIDESGMPKERFSAEFPKEGPSILRIQQVVRGDSAAYFCASSPTGTGGPTGTGELFFGEGSRLTVL.

In DNA form, the CDR3 reads TGTGCCAGCAGCCAAAACGCGGCTAGCGTATACAATGAGCAGTTCTTC. Translating it yields CASSQNAASVYNEQFF. The gene calls are TRBV4-2 and TRBJ2-1, with D maybe TRBD2 (6 bases). CDR1 and CDR2 from the germline V gene are LGHNA and YNFKEQ. The CDR3 spans 16 residues. Trimming pared 2 bases from V and 4 bases from J, leaving 15 bases between.

On this clone itself: One junction end disagrees with the germline gene, perhaps due to a read error. This sequence joins TRBV9 and TRBJ2-3; possibly TRBD2 for D (7 bases). Germline loops: CDR1 SGDLS, CDR2 YYNGEE. This CDR3 region has 16 residues. This CDR3 reads CASSPPGGGGTDTQYF. CDR3 sequence (DNA): TGTGCCAGCAGCCCTCCCGGGGGCGGGGGCACGGATACGCAGTATTTT.

This clone turned up a few times. This chain uses TRBV5-4 with TRBJ2-3, with 10 bases that match TRBD2. Germline loops: CDR1 SGHNT, CDR2 YYREEE (reference sequence). Trimming at V came to 2 bases and at J to 7 bases, leaving 7 bases not matched to a gene. The CDR3 spans 15 residues. In nucleotides, the CDR3 is TGTGCCAGCAGCTTCCAGCGGGGGGGCCTAAATACGCAGTATTTT. Translating gives CASSFQRGGLNTQYF.